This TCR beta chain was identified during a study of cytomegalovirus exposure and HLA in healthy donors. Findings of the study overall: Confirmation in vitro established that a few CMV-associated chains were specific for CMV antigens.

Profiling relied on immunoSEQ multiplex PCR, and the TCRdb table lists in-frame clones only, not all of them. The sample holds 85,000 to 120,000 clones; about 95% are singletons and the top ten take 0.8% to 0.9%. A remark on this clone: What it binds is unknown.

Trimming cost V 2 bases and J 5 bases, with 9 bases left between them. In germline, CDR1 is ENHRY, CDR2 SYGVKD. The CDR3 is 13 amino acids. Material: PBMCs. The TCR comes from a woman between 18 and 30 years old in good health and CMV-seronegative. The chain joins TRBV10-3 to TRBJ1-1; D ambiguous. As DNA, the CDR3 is TGTGCCATCAGTGAGAACCGGGAGACTGAAGCTTTCTTT. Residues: CAISENRETEAFF.